The 17 T cell receptor delta chains listed next were all sequenced from one sample in a study of Vδ1+ human thymocytes. Study observations and caveats: Thymic TRG and TRD repertoires appeared highly polyclonal, with Gaussian CDR3 length distributions.

RNA was extracted from the cells and then reverse transcribed. CDR3 amplicons came from multiplex PCR with pooled V-gene forward and constant-region reverse primers. TCRdb reran clone calling via CATT on the multiplex PCR reads. This sample has about 75,000 delta-chain clones, with approximately 37% found just once. No cognate antigen is known for these TCRs. The specimen sequenced was Vdelta1+ gamma-delta thymocytes from the thymus. The subset was: FACS-sorted CD3+ TCRalphabeta- TCRVdelta1+ TCRVdelta2- thymocytes. The receptors originated from a boy younger than two who had congenital heart surgery.

The chain joins TRDV1 to TRDJ1; 13 positions agree with TRDD3. Germline loops: CDR1 TSWWSYY, CDR2 QGS. CDR3 length: 25 residues. V shed 0 bases, J shed 4 bases, and the junction held 29 bases outside the gene matches. The CDR3 DNA is TGTGCTCTTGGGGAACTTCCCGGACCTACCAGTTACTGGGGGATACGCGCTCTTCCCCGCGATAAACTCATCTTT. Amino acids: CALGELPGPTSYWGIRALPRDKLIF.

This clone is a singleton in its sample. V usage is TRDV1 and J usage is TRDJ1; the D is unclear. CDR1 and CDR2 (germline): TSWWSYY, QGS. V was trimmed by 1 base and J by 0 bases, leaving 21 bases between them. The CDR3 has 19 residues. The CDR3 region has the DNA TGTGCTCTTGGGGAACGCTGCCCTCGATGTAAACCGTACACCGATAAACTCATCTTT. Encoded protein: CALGERCPRCKPYTDKLIF.

This clone was seen more than once but under ten times. The rearrangement links TRDV1 to TRDJ1, with D possibly TRDD3 on 5 matching bases. The CDR3 covers 16 residues. V lost 1 base and J 2 bases, leaving 14 bases between the germline ends. Germline CDR1 reads TSWWSYY; CDR2 reads QGS. CDR3 region: CALGEPKTGKTDKLIF. The CDR3 DNA reads as TGTGCTCTTGGGGAACCCAAGACGGGGAAAACCGATAAACTCATCTTT.

The table lists this clone with a few counts. The chain uses TRDV1 and TRDJ1; D gene uncertain. V lost 5 bases to trimming and J lost 0 bases, with 16 bases between them. CDR3 length equals 16 residues. Germline CDR1 is TSWWSYY and CDR2 is QGS. CDR3 nucleotides: TGTGCTCTTGGGCTCACCGTAAGTTTTGACACCGATAAACTCATCTTT. It yields the protein CALGLTVSFDTDKLIF.

There are a few counts of this clone. The rearrangement joins TRDV1 to TRDJ1; possibly TRDD3 for D (6 bases). The CDR3 length is 19 residues. Germline V gene sequence: CDR1 TSWWSYY, CDR2 QGS. V lost 1 base to trimming and J lost 0 bases, with 21 bases between them. The CDR3 loop reads CALGERIGTGGQNTDKLIF. CDR3 DNA: TGTGCTCTTGGGGAACGGATCGGTACCGGGGGACAGAACACCGATAAACTCATCTTT.

In its sample, this clone was seen a few times. This rearrangement joins TRDV2 to TRDJ1; 9 nucleotides agree with TRDD3. The V gene end was trimmed by 0 bases and the J gene end by 0 bases; junction bases not matched to a gene: 16. CDR3 length equals 20 residues. CDR1 GEAIGNYY and CDR2 EKD come from the germline V gene. The CDR3 loop is CACDTGEGTGGGEYTDKLIF. CDR3 DNA: TGTGCCTGTGACACCGGCGAAGGTACTGGGGGAGGGGAGTACACCGATAAACTCATCTTT.

This clone showed up just a few times. J is TRDJ1 and V is TRDV1, with 9 bases aligning to TRDD3. This CDR3 has 15 amino acids. Trimming at V came to 5 bases and at J to 5 bases, leaving 9 bases not matched to a gene. The V gene's germline CDR1 is TSWWSYY and CDR2 QGS. The DNA for the CDR3 is TGTGCTCTTGGGTCCCCGCCGGGGATACGAGATAAACTCATCTTT. Translating it yields CALGSPPGIRDKLIF.

Note on this clone: The sample has other DNA sequences that encode this CDR3 too. The genes are TRDV1 and TRDJ1; a possible D gene is TRDD2 (6 bases). Looked up from germline, CDR1 is TSWWSYY and CDR2 is QGS. The length of the CDR3 is 18 residues. V dropped 4 bases and J dropped 0 bases, with 21 bases sitting between them. The CDR3 sequence is CALGVLGLPLKYTDKLIF. The CDR3 DNA sequence: TGTGCTCTTGGGGTCCTCGGCCTTCCCTTGAAGTACACCGATAAACTCATCTTT.

This clone was picked up a small number of times. The gene calls are TRDV1 and TRDJ1; maybe TRDD3 (5 bases). V was shortened by 1 base and J by 3 bases, with 15 bases between the two germline ends. The germline V gene has CDR1 TSWWSYY and CDR2 QGS. This CDR3 has 16 residues. The CDR3 reads CALGERRLRGPDKLIF. CDR3 DNA sequence: TGTGCTCTTGGGGAACGCCGACTACGGGGGCCCGATAAACTCATCTTT.

The chain combines TRDV1 with TRDJ1, with TRDD3 identical over 9 bases. Germline lookup yields CDR1 TSWWSYY and CDR2 QGS. With V trimmed by 5 bases and J by 10 bases, 38 bases remained unmatched. The CDR3 is made up of 23 amino acids. The DNA for the CDR3 is TGTGCTCTTGGGCAGGGGGGGTTCGGGATCTATTATGAATGGGGGATATTCCGCGCTGGACTCATCTTT. This gives the protein CALGQGGFGIYYEWGIFRAGLIF.

V usage is TRDV1 and J usage is TRDJ1, with 9 bases lining up with TRDD3. Germline V gene sequence: CDR1 TSWWSYY, CDR2 QGS. J was trimmed by 3 bases and V by 2 bases; bases with no gene match: 13. CDR3 length equals 18 residues. The CDR3 spells CALGERSRQGDTPDKLIF. CDR3 sequence (DNA): TGTGCTCTTGGGGAAAGGTCCCGTCAGGGGGATACACCCGATAAACTCATCTTT.

This rearrangement joins TRDV1 to TRDJ1; 9 bases map to TRDD3. Trimming removed 5 bases from V and 2 bases from J; junction bases left unmatched: 21. CDR1 is TSWWSYY, CDR2 QGS, per germline. There are 20 residues in the CDR3. The CDR3 spells CALGPKFLPAGGLKTDKLIF. The CDR3 nucleotides are TGTGCTCTTGGGCCCAAATTCCTACCGGCTGGGGGATTGAAGACCGATAAACTCATCTTT.

The chain employs TRDV1 and TRDJ1, with 7 bases aligning to TRDD3. The CDR3 length is 18 residues. The V gene's germline CDR1 is TSWWSYY and CDR2 QGS. The V gene end was trimmed by 1 base and the J gene end by 0 bases; junction bases not matched to a gene: 11. Written as DNA, the CDR3 is TGTGCTCTTGGGGAACCCTTTTGGGGGAGTGTGTACACCGATAAACTCATCTTT. Translation: CALGEPFWGSVYTDKLIF.

V is TRDV1 and J is TRDJ1; the D gene is possibly TRDD2 (5 bases). Germline values: CDR1 TSWWSYY, CDR2 QGS. Deletions cut 1 base from V and 4 bases from J, with 25 bases between. The CDR3 covers 19 residues. The CDR3 DNA sequence: TGTGCTCTTGGGGAACAAAGACTTCCGGGAGTACTGTACAACGATAAACTCATCTTT. Its translation: CALGEQRLPGVLYNDKLIF.

The rearrangement uses TRDV1 and TRDJ1; TRDD3 agrees at 12 bases. V lost 2 bases and J lost 6; bases outside the gene matches: 31. Germline CDR1 and CDR2: TSWWSYY and QGS. The CDR3 totals 24 residues. The CDR3 is CALGETEGPYWGIPSRSPLHKLIF. CDR3 DNA: TGTGCTCTTGGGGAAACCGAAGGCCCCTACTGGGGGATACCATCCCGGTCCCCACTTCATAAACTCATCTTT.

V gene TRDV1 combines with J gene TRDJ1; the D gene could be TRDD1 or TRDD3 (5 bases each). The V and J ends lost 5 bases and 0 bases respectively, with 28 bases between them. This CDR3 has 20 residues. Germline loops: CDR1 TSWWSYY, CDR2 QGS. The CDR3 DNA reads as TGTGCTCTTGGGAACCCGACTACGACCAAATACGCCGCGTACACCGATAAACTCATCTTT. Translated, it gives CALGNPTTTKYAAYTDKLIF.

This clone was detected a few times. The gene calls are TRDV1 and TRDJ1; the D gene is possibly TRDD3 (6 bases). CDR1 is TSWWSYY, CDR2 QGS, per germline. Trimming shortened V by 0 bases and J by 0 bases, and 26 bases separated the two germline ends. This CDR3 is built from 21 residues. CDR3 sequence (DNA): TGTGCTCTTGGGGAACTAGCGGCGTCTACTGGGCCTCGAATGTACACCGATAAACTCATCTTT. Its protein is CALGELAASTGPRMYTDKLIF.